This passage covers 20 T cell receptor beta chains from one sample sequenced in a study of cytomegalovirus exposure and HLA in healthy donors. Method: immunoSEQ multiplex PCR; TCRdb's copy keeps in-frame clones and lacks some. In the table there are approximately 110,000 clones, around 94% of which are singletons. Sequencing used PBMCs. Every receptor here comes from a woman under 30 in good health and CMV-seronegative.

This clone was detected a few times. This chain connects TRBV28 to TRBJ1-5, with D unresolved. The CDR3 spans 14 residues. Germline CDR1 and CDR2: MDHEN and SYDVKM. V was pared by 3 bases and J by 0 bases, with 6 bases between. The chain's CDR3 is CASSLGLSNQPQHF. The CDR3 bases are TGTGCCAGCAGTTTGGGCCTTAGCAATCAGCCCCAGCATTTT.

The rearrangement joins TRBV5-6 to TRBJ1-1, with no clear D. The CDR3 spans 14 residues. V was trimmed by 0 bases and J by 1 base, leaving 7 bases between them. The germline V gene encodes CDR1 SGHDT and CDR2 YYEEEE. The CDR3 spells CASSLETKNTEAFF. The DNA for the CDR3 is TGTGCCAGCAGCTTGGAGACAAAGAACACTGAAGCTTTCTTT.

This chain joins TRBV6-1 and TRBJ2-5; possibly TRBD1 for D (6 bases). V lost 6 bases and J lost 5, with 16 bases in between. Germline V gene lookup returns CDR1 MNHNS and CDR2 SASEGT. The CDR3 has 14 amino acids. The CDR3 DNA is TGTGCCAGCAGCCTGGACAGACTTGCGGAGACCCAGTACTTC. Protein product: CASSLDRLAETQYF.

The genes are TRBV4-2 and TRBJ2-2; D unclear. Germline values: CDR1 LGHNA, CDR2 YNFKEQ. V lost 1 base and J 8 bases, leaving 8 bases between the germline ends. The CDR3 length is 13 residues. The CDR3 is CASSQALSGELFF. Here the CDR3 DNA reads TGTGCCAGCAGCCAAGCGTTATCTGGGGAGCTGTTTTTT.

J is TRBJ2-3 and V is TRBV4-1; D possibly corresponds to TRBD1 (5 bases). Per germline, CDR1 MGHRA and CDR2 YSYEKL. Trimming stripped 4 bases from V and 0 bases from J, with 20 bases between. CDR3 size: 18 residues. CDR3 sequence (DNA): TGCGCCAGCAGCCTCCTTAGGGTCGCAGGGATTAGCACAGATACGCAGTATTTT. Protein: CASSLLRVAGISTDTQYF.

This clone occurred once. The gene calls are TRBV29-1 and TRBJ2-7, with TRBD2 identical over 10 bases. Germline V CDR1 and CDR2: SQVTM, ANQGSEA. J gave up 2 bases and V 4 bases, and 11 bases lay outside the gene matches. CDR3 length: 16 amino acids. This CDR3 reads CSVGASGRVSPYEQYF. In DNA, the CDR3 is TGCAGCGTTGGGGCTAGCGGGAGAGTGAGCCCCTACGAGCAGTACTTC.

The chain employs TRBV18 and TRBJ2-6, with 9 bases fitting TRBD1. The CDR3 is made up of 17 amino acids. Germline V CDR1 and CDR2: KGHSH, LQKENI. After removal of 3 bases from V and 0 bases from J, the junction contained 3 bases not matched to a gene. The CDR3 spells CASSPGQGSSGANVLTF. The CDR3 region has the DNA TGTGCCAGCTCACCGGGACAGGGTTCCTCTGGGGCCAACGTCCTGACTTTC. Drawing the rest from reference TRBV18 and TRBJ2-6, the complete variable domain is NAGVMQNPRHLVRRRGQEARLRCSPMKGHSHVYWYRQLPEEGLKFMVYLQKENIIDESGMPKERFSAEFPKEGPSILRIQQVVRGDSAAYFCASSPGQGSSGANVLTFGAGSRLTVL.

V and J are TRBV28 and TRBJ1-1; possible D gene TRBD1, 6 bases. Germline V CDR1 and CDR2: MDHEN, SYDVKM. Deletions cut 2 bases from V and 1 base from J, with 8 bases between. The CDR3 has 14 amino acids. The CDR3 coding sequence is TGTGCCAGCAGTTTAGGGACACCGAACACTGAAGCTTTCTTT. Protein sequence: CASSLGTPNTEAFF.

The chain joins TRBV9 to TRBJ2-3, with a possible D match to TRBD2 (6 bases). The CDR3 is 17 amino acids. The germline V and J ends were trimmed by 3 bases and 0 bases, with 17 bases remaining between them. Germline-derived CDR1 and CDR2 are SGDLS and YYNGEE. CDR3 sequence: CASSARRETLSTDTQYF. The CDR3 DNA sequence: TGTGCCAGCAGCGCGAGGAGGGAGACTCTAAGCACAGATACGCAGTATTTT.

The chain is built from TRBV11-2 and TRBJ1-1; D call uncertain. Trimming removed 5 bases at V and 3 bases at J, with 10 bases between. Germline V gene lookup returns CDR1 SGHAT and CDR2 FQNNGV. This CDR3 has 13 residues. DNA for the CDR3: TGTGCCAGCAGCCTAACAGAAGACACTGAAGCTTTCTTT. It specifies CASSLTEDTEAFF.

The J gene is TRBJ1-1, the V gene TRBV5-6; tentative D call: TRBD1 (5 bases). Looked up from germline, CDR1 is SGHDT and CDR2 is YYEEEE. The V end was cut by 3 bases, the J end by 4 bases, with 16 bases between. The CDR3 length is 15 residues. The CDR3 loop is CASSSQAGWSTEAFF. CDR3 coding DNA: TGTGCCAGCAGCTCCCAAGCAGGGTGGAGCACTGAAGCTTTCTTT. The variable domain in full, with the rest retrieved from reference TRBV5-6 and TRBJ1-1, is DAGVTQSPTHLIKTRGQQVTLRCSPKSGHDTVSWYQQALGQGPQFIFQYYEEEERQRGNFPDRFSGHQFPNYSSELNVNALLLGDSALYLCASSSQAGWSTEAFFGQGTRLTVV.

The chain carries TRBV30 and TRBJ2-5; 15 nucleotides line up with TRBD2. Germline-derived CDR1 and CDR2 are GTSNPN and SVGIG (reference sequence). V was pared by 2 bases and J by 2 bases, with 6 bases of the junction left unmatched. This CDR3 is built from 17 residues. For the CDR3, the DNA is TGTGCCTGGAGTTCGGGACTAGCGGGAGGATCTCAAGAGACCCAGTACTTC. Translation: CAWSSGLAGGSQETQYF. Variable domain in full (rest from reference TRBV30 and TRBJ2-5): SQTIHQWPATLVQPVGSPLSLECTVEGTSNPNLYWYRQAAGRGLQLLFYSVGIGQISSEVPQNLSASRPQDRQFILSSKKLLLSDSGFYLCAWSSGLAGGSQETQYFGPGTRLLVL.

The chain is built from TRBV27 and TRBJ2-1; 7 nucleotides match TRBD2. Germline values: CDR1 MNHEY, CDR2 SMNVEV (reference sequence). The junction had 9 bases not matched to a gene; V was cut back by 2 bases and J by 8 bases. The CDR3 totals 15 residues. The CDR3 spells CASSLEGLVPDEQFF. The CDR3 DNA reads as TGTGCCAGCAGTTTAGAAGGACTAGTACCCGATGAGCAGTTCTTC.

This chain links TRBV30 with TRBJ2-5, with a possible D match to TRBD2 (5 bases). V lost 5 bases to trimming and J lost 0 bases, with 16 bases between them. Per germline, CDR1 GTSNPN and CDR2 SVGIG (reference sequence). The CDR3 is 15 residues long. CDR3 coding DNA: TGTGCCTGGCACGAGACGGGGTCGTACCAAGAGACCCAGTACTTC. It encodes CAWHETGSYQETQYF.

This clone was picked up a small number of times. The chain is built from TRBV5-4 and TRBJ2-4; tentatively, D is TRBD2 (5 bases). CDR1 is SGHNT, CDR2 YYREEE, per germline (reference sequence). Trimming shortened V by 4 bases and J by 7 bases, and 18 bases separated the two germline ends. This CDR3 comprises 15 residues. CDR3 nucleotides: TGTGCCAGCAGCCCCGCGACGGGAAATCAGAACATTCAGTACTTC. Translating it yields CASSPATGNQNIQYF.

The J gene is TRBJ1-4, the V gene TRBV6-6; 8 positions agree with TRBD1. The length of the CDR3 is 13 residues. V was clipped by 7 bases and J by 8 bases; unmatched bases: 6. In germline, CDR1 is MNHNY, CDR2 SVGAGI (reference sequence). In DNA, the CDR3 is TGTGCCAGCACGGACAGGGACGGGGAAAAACTGTTTTTT. This sequence encodes CASTDRDGEKLFF.

The table lists this clone with a count of one. The chain is built from TRBV11-2 and TRBJ2-3, with D possibly TRBD2 on 6 matching bases. Germline CDR1 and CDR2: SGHAT and FQNNGV. With 0 bases removed from V and 13 bases from J, the gap between germline ends came to 17 bases. The CDR3 has 14 amino acids. CDR3: CASSLDLAGSIEYF. Here the CDR3 DNA reads TGTGCCAGCAGCTTAGATCTGGCGGGGTCAATAGAGTATTTT.

The chain joins TRBV7-9 to TRBJ1-2; 12 positions agree with TRBD1. This CDR3 has 16 residues. Looked up from germline, CDR1 is SEHNR and CDR2 is FQNEAQ (reference sequence). The junction had 4 bases not matched to a gene; V was cut back by 1 base and J by 4 bases. CDR3 nucleotides: TGTGCCAGCAGCTTAGGGGGACAGGGGGCTTTCTATGGCTACACCTTC. Protein sequence: CASSLGGQGAFYGYTF.

The J gene is TRBJ2-7, the V gene TRBV10-3; D remains ambiguous. The CDR3 totals 11 residues. V lost 3 bases to trimming and J lost 2 bases, with 2 bases between them. CDR1 and CDR2 (germline): ENHRY, SYGVKD. The CDR3 loop reads CAISDTYEQYF. CDR3 nucleotides: TGTGCCATCAGTGACACCTACGAGCAGTACTTC.

This clone was seen a single time. V usage is TRBV15 and J usage is TRBJ2-5, with no clear D. The germline V gene has CDR1 LNHNV and CDR2 YYDKDF (reference sequence). CDR3 length equals 13 residues. V lost 3 bases and J 1 base, leaving 6 bases between the germline ends. The CDR3 region is CATSRSSQETQYF. The CDR3 nucleotides read TGTGCCACCAGCAGGTCTTCCCAAGAGACCCAGTACTTC.